The 23 T cell receptor beta chains in this list originate from one sample, sequenced in a study of blood T cell repertoires in COVID-19. The assay was immunoSEQ multiplex PCR, and TCRdb's table has in-frame clones only and misses some. The sample consists of 250,000 to 350,000 clones, 85% to 90% of them appearing once. Sequences were obtained from peripheral blood. The receptors here all came from a woman aged 25 to 39 with COVID-19, enrolled during active disease.

This clone was detected once. The junction and the germline gene differ at one end; a read error may be behind it. CDR3 DNA sequence: TGTGCCAGCAGCTTAAGGGCCCAGGAACTGGGAGGGAGGGCCTATAATGAGCAGTTCTTC. This sequence encodes CASSLRAQELGGRAYNEQFF. This sequence joins TRBV7-8 and TRBJ2-1; 7 bases match TRBD2. Germline V lookup: CDR1 SGHVS, CDR2 FQNEAQ. The CDR3 is made up of 20 amino acids.

This chain connects TRBV2 to TRBJ2-5; 9 nucleotides align to TRBD1. CDR3 length equals 12 residues. J gave up 10 bases and V 6 bases, and 6 bases lay outside the gene matches. Germline V gives CDR1 SNHLY, CDR2 FYNNEI. For the CDR3, the DNA is TGTGCCAGCAGGGACAGGGGCCGGAACCAGTACTTC. It specifies CASRDRGRNQYF.

This clone appeared many times. The chain is built from TRBV7-9 and TRBJ1-5; TRBD1 is a possible D gene (5 bases). This CDR3 contains 16 residues. Germline assignment: CDR1 SEHNR and CDR2 FQNEAQ (reference sequence). Trimming cost V 6 bases and J 0 bases, with 15 bases left between them. CDR3: CASSTGRGGSNQPQHF. The CDR3, as DNA: TGTGCCAGCAGTACCGGGCGGGGCGGTAGCAATCAGCCCCAGCATTTT.

The chain joins TRBV5-4 to TRBJ1-2; TRBD1 matches at 7 bases. The CDR3 has 12 residues. Per the germline V gene, CDR1 is SGHNT and CDR2 is YYREEE (reference sequence). Trimming at V came to 9 bases and at J to 2 bases, leaving 4 bases not matched to a gene. The CDR3 here is CATKTGNYGYTF. The CDR3 DNA sequence: TGTGCCACCAAGACAGGGAACTATGGCTACACCTTC.

The gene calls are TRBV3-1 (or the pseudogene TRBV3-2) and TRBJ2-1, with 9 nucleotides matching TRBD2. J gave up 4 bases and V 4 bases, and 8 bases lay outside the gene matches. This CDR3 is built from 16 residues. Germline V gene sequence: CDR1 LGHDT, CDR2 YNNKEL (reference sequence). The CDR3 DNA follows: TGTGCCAGCAGCCCTCTAGGTAGCGGGAGTTACAATGAGCAGTTCTTC. It encodes CASSPLGSGSYNEQFF.

The rearrangement joins TRBV13 to TRBJ2-5; D perhaps matches TRBD2 (5 bases). This CDR3 region has 14 residues. Germline CDR1 PRHDT, CDR2 FYEKMQ (reference sequence). V was cut by 5 bases and J by 2 bases, with 12 bases left in between. The CDR3 region is CASSITGNQETQYF. The CDR3 DNA reads as TGTGCCAGCAGCATAACCGGGAATCAAGAGACCCAGTACTTC.

The genes are TRBV27 and TRBJ1-5, with D tentatively TRBD1 (6 bases). The V end lost 6 bases, the J end lost 0 bases, and 12 bases lay between the germline ends. Looked up from germline, CDR1 is MNHEY and CDR2 is SMNVEV (reference sequence). The CDR3 sequence is 15 residues long. The CDR3 protein is CASRLQGYSNQPQHF. The CDR3 DNA is TGTGCCAGCAGACTACAGGGTTATAGCAATCAGCCCCAGCATTTT.

This chain joins TRBV2 and TRBJ2-3; D might be TRBD2 (5 bases). This CDR3 has 15 residues. Germline values: CDR1 SNHLY, CDR2 FYNNEI. V lost 4 bases and J 1 base, leaving 12 bases between the germline ends. The CDR3 sequence: CASSAGDWGTDTQYF. CDR3 nucleotides: TGTGCCAGCAGTGCCGGGGATTGGGGCACAGATACGCAGTATTTT.

The chain joins TRBV2 to TRBJ1-2; a weak D match, TRBD1 (6 bases). The V end was cut by 4 bases, the J end by 8 bases, with 14 bases between. The germline V gene has CDR1 SNHLY and CDR2 FYNNEI. The CDR3 runs to 13 residues. The CDR3: CASSVQGRTGYTF. The CDR3, as DNA: TGTGCCAGCAGTGTCCAGGGGCGTACCGGCTACACCTTC.

The J gene is TRBJ1-4, the V gene TRBV9; a weak D match, TRBD1 (5 bases). V shed 0 bases and J shed 8 bases, with 17 bases lying between them. This CDR3 region has 16 residues. From germline, CDR1 is SGDLS and CDR2 YYNGEE. The CDR3: CASSVGARRGGEKLFF. The CDR3 DNA reads as TGTGCCAGCAGCGTAGGAGCGCGAAGGGGCGGAGAAAAACTGTTTTTT.

The rearrangement joins TRBV28 to TRBJ1-5, with D tentatively TRBD1 (6 bases). Germline values: CDR1 MDHEN, CDR2 SYDVKM. The CDR3 is 14 amino acids. Deletions cut 5 bases from V and 4 bases from J, with 12 bases between. CDR3 region: CASSRDQGNQPQHF. As DNA, the CDR3 is TGTGCCAGCAGTCGGGACCAGGGGAATCAGCCCCAGCATTTT.

The rearrangement uses TRBV6-5 and TRBJ1-4; a possible D gene is TRBD1 (5 bases). The length of the CDR3 is 14 residues. V was clipped by 5 bases and J by 8 bases, with 15 bases between them. Germline V gene sequence: CDR1 MNHEY, CDR2 SVGAGI. CDR3 residues: CASSPKGSLEKLFF. CDR3 nucleotides: TGTGCCAGCAGTCCGAAGGGGTCTCTGGAAAAACTGTTTTTT.

V is TRBV4-1 and J is TRBJ1-2; no clear D. V was pared by 0 bases and J by 6 bases, with 17 bases between. The length of the CDR3 is 16 residues. The germline V gene encodes CDR1 MGHRA and CDR2 YSYEKL. The CDR3 DNA sequence: TGCGCCAGCAGCCAAGATAAGTTTGCGGCCAGCAATGGCTACACCTTC. The encoded protein is CASSQDKFAASNGYTF.

The gene calls are TRBV28 and TRBJ1-1; maybe TRBD1 (5 bases). The germline V and J ends were trimmed by 7 bases and 0 bases, with 9 bases remaining between them. The germline V gene encodes CDR1 MDHEN and CDR2 SYDVKM. The CDR3 runs 13 residues. CDR3 sequence reads: CASTFRVNTEAFF. CDR3 sequence (DNA): TGTGCCAGCACCTTCAGGGTGAACACTGAAGCTTTCTTT.

The rearrangement uses TRBV3-1 (or the pseudogene TRBV3-2) and TRBJ2-5, with 8 bases lining up with TRBD2. V lost 1 base, J lost 5 bases, and 15 bases stayed unmatched. The CDR3 sequence is 18 residues long. CDR1 and CDR2 (germline): LGHDT, YNNKEL (reference sequence). This CDR3 is CASSQGGRLSGSRETQYF. The CDR3 bases are TGTGCCAGCAGCCAAGGGGGGAGATTGAGCGGGAGTAGGGAGACCCAGTACTTC.

V usage is TRBV29-1 and J usage is TRBJ2-7, with 7 bases aligning to TRBD1. Germline-derived CDR1 and CDR2 are SQVTM and ANQGSEA. This CDR3 region has 13 residues. The junction had 7 bases not matched to a gene; V was cut back by 5 bases and J by 3 bases. The CDR3 reads CSVIQGTLYEQYF. The CDR3 DNA reads as TGCAGCGTTATACAGGGGACCCTCTACGAGCAGTACTTC.

J is TRBJ2-6 and V is TRBV11-2; TRBD1 agrees at 7 bases. V was clipped by 5 bases and J by 2 bases; unmatched bases: 9. CDR1 and CDR2 from the germline V gene are SGHAT and FQNNGV. The CDR3 loop spans 17 amino acids. The CDR3 region is CASSPYRGAAGANVLTF. In nucleotides, the CDR3 is TGTGCCAGCAGCCCCTACAGGGGTGCTGCTGGGGCCAACGTCCTGACTTTC.

V gene TRBV18 combines with J gene TRBJ1-3; D gene ambiguous. Looked up from germline, CDR1 is KGHSH and CDR2 is LQKENI. CDR3 length equals 17 residues. Trimming shortened V by 1 base and J by 2 bases, and 15 bases separated the two germline ends. The CDR3 DNA is TGTGCCAGCTCACCACGGATCGGGGAAAGAGCTGGAAACACCATATATTTT. Its protein is CASSPRIGERAGNTIYF.

The CDR3 DNA sequence: TGCGCCAGCAGCGTTAGCGGGAGCGCCGGGGAGCTGTTTTTT. It is translated as CASSVSGSAGELFF. V is TRBV5-1 and J is TRBJ2-2; 9 bases match TRBD2. CDR3 length: 14 amino acids. The germline gives CDR1 SGHRS, CDR2 YFSETQ. V was pared by 4 bases and J by 6 bases, with 4 bases of the junction left unmatched.

This chain connects TRBV11-2 to TRBJ1-4; 9 bases align to TRBD1. The CDR3 is 15 residues long. Germline lookup yields CDR1 SGHAT and CDR2 FQNNGV. The V gene end was trimmed by 4 bases and the J gene end by 7 bases; junction bases not matched to a gene: 7. The CDR3 DNA sequence: TGTGCCAGCAGCTCCGGGACAGGGAGGCGTGAAAAACTGTTTTTT. Its translation is CASSSGTGRREKLFF.

The chain joins TRBV7-6 to TRBJ1-5, with TRBD1 identical over 7 bases. CDR1 is SGHVS and CDR2 is FNYEAQ in the germline V gene. Trimming cost V 7 bases and J 0 bases; bases outside gene matches: 9. This CDR3 contains 16 residues. CDR3 coding DNA: TGTGCCAGCACCATGACAGGGAAATATAGCAATCAGCCCCAGCATTTT. Its translation: CASTMTGKYSNQPQHF.

J is TRBJ1-1 and V is TRBV7-3; unclear D gene. V lost 6 bases to trimming and J lost 7 bases, with 21 bases between them. The CDR3 has 15 residues. Germline V gene sequence: CDR1 SGHTA, CDR2 FQGTGA. The CDR3 sequence is CASSSTGIQRSEAFF. The CDR3 DNA sequence: TGTGCCAGCAGTTCTACCGGGATACAAAGGAGTGAAGCTTTCTTT. The full variable domain, in which reference TRBV7-3 and TRBJ1-1 provide the parts outside the CDR3, is GAGVSQTPSNKVTEKGKYVELRCDPISGHTALYWYRQSLGQGPEFLIYFQGTGAADDSGLPNDRFFAVRPEGSVSTLKIQRTERGDSAVYLCASSSTGIQRSEAFFGQGTRLTVV.

This clone has a handful of counts. The gene calls are TRBV19 and TRBJ1-5; the D is unclear. The CDR3 contains 13 residues. V lost 3 bases and J 5 bases, leaving 8 bases between the germline ends. Looked up from germline, CDR1 is LNHDA and CDR2 is SQIVND (reference sequence). The CDR3 region is CASSISQYQPQHF. The DNA for the CDR3 is TGTGCCAGTAGTATTAGCCAGTATCAGCCCCAGCATTTT.